This record looks at one TCR beta chain sequence and its context. What it binds is not known. This sample is part of a study of cytomegalovirus exposure and HLA in healthy donors. Study in general: The same platform was used for the 90 to 150 validation repertoires as for the 666 first-cohort repertoires, as reported in a later analysis. Regarding the study as a whole: Testing in vitro showed a few CMV-associated chains specific for CMV antigens. Reports credit the classifier with highly specific, highly sensitive diagnosis of cytomegalovirus status.

This table comes from immunoSEQ multiplex PCR, and its TCRdb copy is limited to in-frame clones, with some not included. Of roughly 240,000 clones in the sample, 87% are singletons; the top ten hold 2.6%. Among the 90 to 150 subjects of the validation cohort, separate from the roughly 600-subject first cohort, were the donors. Trimming removed 7 bases from V and 4 bases from J; junction bases left unmatched: 5. Germline V gene lookup returns CDR1 MNHEY and CDR2 SMNVEV (reference sequence). This CDR3 comprises 14 residues. The chain combines TRBV27 with TRBJ2-1, with 9 bases lining up with TRBD2. The sample was PBMCs. This sequence was found in a young man in good health and CMV-seronegative. The CDR3 DNA reads as TGTGCCAGCACGGGGGCGGGAGGGTACAATGAGCAGTTCTTC. This sequence encodes CASTGAGGYNEQFF.